This record concerns one T cell receptor beta chain sequence. As yet, its antigen is unknown. Primers: 60 Vbeta forward and 13 Jbeta reverse. Sequencing used immunoSEQ multiplex PCR; TCRdb keeps in-frame clones, though not all of them. The top ten hold around 4% of the sample, which has some 97,000 clones, around three quarters seen once. This entry is derived from a study of cytomegalovirus exposure and HLA in healthy donors. Overall study results and limits: An analysis done earlier found most TCR beta V segments productive about 87% or about 30% of the time.

The V gene lost 11 bases and the J gene lost 0 bases, with 16 bases spanning the gap. The CDR3 consists of 15 residues. CDR1 and CDR2 from the germline V gene are MNHNS and SASEGT. The sequenced material came from PBMCs. The sequence was obtained from a female donor in good health and CMV-seropositive. This chain uses TRBV6-1 with TRBJ1-4; D gene uncertain. The CDR3 nucleotides read TGTGCCGGAAGGCGGTCGGCGGCAACTAATGAAAAACTGTTTTTT. This codes for CAGRRSAATNEKLFF.